This T cell receptor beta chain was obtained from a study of T cell responses to AZD1222 COVID-19 vaccine. Whole-study results and caveats: Samples come after the peak T cell response, not at day 14. The donors showed a predominance of white British ancestry and of females, with possible underestimation of clonal diversity. Only 5 or 6 AZD1222 recipients tested seropositive at baseline. After two AZD1222 doses, spike-specific TCR breadth and depth rose versus day 0.

Germline V gene data show CDR1 as MDHEN and CDR2 as SYDVKM. This CDR3 has 15 amino acids. V shed 4 bases and J 7 bases; nucleotides not matched to a gene: 8. Clones were sequenced by immunoSEQ multiplex PCR, and TCRdb holds only the in-frame ones, with some missing. Of over 90,000 clones listed, about nine tenths are singletons. This clone was counted a single time. Its target is unknown. The clonotype originates from an adult in good health. The V and J genes are TRBV28 and TRBJ1-5, with TRBD1 matching 9 bases. This specimen was peripheral blood, taken on day 0 of AZD1222 vaccination. The DNA for the CDR3 is TGTGCCAGCAGTTCCGGGACAGGGCTAGTCCAGCCCCAGCATTTT. Translation: CASSSGTGLVQPQHF.